Listed below are T cell receptor beta chains from one sample, sequenced in a study of T cell repertoires in cytomegalovirus infection. These TCRs' antigens remain unknown. Each CDR3 protein gets one entry after TCRdb re-called the reads with MiXCR. This sample has 800,000 to 950,000 distinct CDR3 sequences, with 32% found just once. The starting material was cultured CD8+ T cells from PBMCs, obtained from culture after CMV antigen stimulation. All receptors derive from a human donor in good health (CMV status not recorded). Some clones in this sample may be carry-over from other donors' samples. CDR3s include the opening cysteine and the closing phenylalanine or tryptophan. A D gene is named only where the DNA matches it firmly. Where a row states a size, it is once, few, many or the class of an expanded clone; other rows omit it.

NA	NA	TRBJ1-6	TRBV10-3	TGTGCCATCCCCGGGACGGGTAATTCACCCCTCCACTTT	CAIPGTGNSPLHF
NA	NA	TRBJ2-5	TRBV4-3	TGCGCCAGCAGCCAAGTTTGGCAGGGAAGGGAGACCCAGTACTTC	CASSQVWQGRETQYF
NA	few	TRBJ1-1	TRBV7-8	TGTGCCAGCAGCTTAGGATGGCAGGGCGACACTGAAGCTTTCTTT	CASSLGWQGDTEAFF
NA	few	TRBJ1-1	TRBV6-6	TGTGCCAGCAGTAAATATCGTGGGACATACAACACTGAAGCTTTCTTT	CASSKYRGTYNTEAFF
NA	NA	TRBJ2-7	TRBV10-3	TGTGCCATCTGGGGAGCGGGTCTGATCGAGCAGTACTTC	CAIWGAGLIEQYF
NA	NA	TRBJ1-1	TRBV7-6	TGTGCCAGCAGCCCTGGGACCCACACTGAAGCTTTCTTT	CASSPGTHTEAFF
NA	NA	TRBJ2-7	TRBV29-1	TGCAGCGTACTCGAGTCCTACGAGCAGTACTTC	CSVLESYEQYF
NA	NA	TRBJ2-5	TRBV7-3	TGTGCCAGCAGCGAGACGGACATTGTCGGGGAGACCCAGTACTTC	CASSETDIVGETQYF
TRBD2	few	TRBJ2-7	TRBV7-9	TGTGCCAGCAGCGGAGGACTAGCGGGAAGCTACGAGCAGTACTTC	CASSGGLAGSYEQYF
TRBD2	few	TRBJ2-3	TRBV27	TGTGCCAGCAGTTGGGGGGGGAGGATATCCACAGATACGCAGTATTTT	CASSWGGRISTDTQYF
TRBD1	NA	TRBJ2-5	TRBV7-9	TGTGCCAGCAGCTTAGAGGGACAGGGAAGAGCCTACTTC	CASSLEGQGRAYF
NA	NA	TRBJ1-6	TRBV20-1	TGCAGTGCTAGCGGGGGCCGGCGGGGGGATTCACCCCTCCACTTT	CSASGGRRGDSPLHF
NA	few	TRBJ1-2	TRBV12-3/TRBV12-4	TGTGCCAGCAGTTTAGCCGACACCGACTATGGCTACACCTTC	CASSLADTDYGYTF